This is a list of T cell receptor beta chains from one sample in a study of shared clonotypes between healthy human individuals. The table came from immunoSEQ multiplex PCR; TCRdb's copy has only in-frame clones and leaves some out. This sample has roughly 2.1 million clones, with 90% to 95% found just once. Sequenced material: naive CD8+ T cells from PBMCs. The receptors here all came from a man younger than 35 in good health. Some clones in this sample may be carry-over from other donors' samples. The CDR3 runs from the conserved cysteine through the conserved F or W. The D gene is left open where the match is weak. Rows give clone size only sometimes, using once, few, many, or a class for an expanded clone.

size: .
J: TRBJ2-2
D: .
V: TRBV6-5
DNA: TGTGCCAGCAGTTACCGCGTAGCCGGGGAGCTGTTTTTT
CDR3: CASSYRVAGELFF

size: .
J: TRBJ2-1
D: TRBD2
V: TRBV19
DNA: TGTGCCAGTAGTATGGGGACTAGCGGTAACAATGAGCAGTTCTTC
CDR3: CASSMGTSGNNEQFF

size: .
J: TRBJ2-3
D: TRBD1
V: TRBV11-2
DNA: TGTGCCAGCAGCCCAACCGGGACAGGGGGCGACGCAGATACGCAGTATTTT
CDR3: CASSPTGTGGDADTQYF

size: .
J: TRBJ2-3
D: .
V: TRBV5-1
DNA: TGCGCCAGCAGCTTGGAAGCTCTGCCCTCAGATACGCAGTATTTT
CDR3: CASSLEALPSDTQYF

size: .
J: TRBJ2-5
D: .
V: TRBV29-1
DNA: TGCAGCGTTGAAGGTGGCGTGTACAAAGAGACCCAGTACTTC
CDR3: CSVEGGVYKETQYF

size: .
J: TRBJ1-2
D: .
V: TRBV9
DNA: TGTGCCAGCAGCGGCTACAGCTCTAACTATGGCTACACCTTC
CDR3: CASSGYSSNYGYTF

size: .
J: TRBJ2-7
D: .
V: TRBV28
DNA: TGTGCCAGCATTTGGAGGACAGTTAGCTCCTACGAGCAGTACTTC
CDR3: CASIWRTVSSYEQYF

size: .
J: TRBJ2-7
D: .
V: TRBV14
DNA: TGTGCCAGCAGCCAAGATTGGCAGGGAAACGAGCAGTACTTC
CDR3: CASSQDWQGNEQYF

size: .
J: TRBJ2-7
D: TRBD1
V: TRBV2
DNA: TGTGCCAGCCTTCAGGGGGTGGGATACGAGCAGTACTTC
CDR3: CASLQGVGYEQYF

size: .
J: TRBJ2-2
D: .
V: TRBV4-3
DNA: TGCGCCAGCAGCCAAGATGAAGGGGCTGAGGCCGGGGAGCTGTTTTTT
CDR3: CASSQDEGAEAGELFF

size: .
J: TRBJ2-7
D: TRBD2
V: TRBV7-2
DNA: TGTGCCAGCAGCTTAGATCCCGGGGGGGCCTACGAGCAGTACTTC
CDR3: CASSLDPGGAYEQYF

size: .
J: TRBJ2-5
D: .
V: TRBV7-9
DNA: TGTGCCAGCAGCTATCCGGGACCCAAAGAGACCCAGTACTTC
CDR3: CASSYPGPKETQYF

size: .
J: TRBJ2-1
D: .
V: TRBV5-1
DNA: TGCGCCAGCAGCTCGGAGTTGTACAATGAGCAGTTCTTC
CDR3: CASSSELYNEQFF

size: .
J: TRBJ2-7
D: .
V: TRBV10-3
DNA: TGTGCCATCAGTGAGTCGACGTTACAGGCTCCCTACGAGCAGTACTTC
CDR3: CAISESTLQAPYEQYF

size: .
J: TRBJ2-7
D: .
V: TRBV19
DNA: TGTGCCAGTAGTCCTGTGAGCTCCTACGAGCAGTACTTC
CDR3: CASSPVSSYEQYF

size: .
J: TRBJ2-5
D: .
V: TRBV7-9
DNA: TGTGCCAGCAGCGCCGTGGTAGCGGAAGAGACCCAGTACTTC
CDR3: CASSAVVAEETQYF

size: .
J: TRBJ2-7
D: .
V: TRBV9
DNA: TGTGCCAGCAGCGCGATGATAGGCTCCGAGCAGTACTTC
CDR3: CASSAMIGSEQYF

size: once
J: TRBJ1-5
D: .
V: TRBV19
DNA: TGTGCCAGTAGTATAGTGGGACTTGATCAGCCCCAGCATTTT
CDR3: CASSIVGLDQPQHF

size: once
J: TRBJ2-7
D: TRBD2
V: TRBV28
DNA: TGTGCCAGCAGTTTCGGGCTAGCGGGAGACTACGAGCAGTACTTC
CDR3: CASSFGLAGDYEQYF

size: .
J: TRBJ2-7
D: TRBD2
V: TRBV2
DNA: TGTGCCAGCGGGGGAGGGGTCTACGAGCAGTACTTC
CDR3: CASGGGVYEQYF

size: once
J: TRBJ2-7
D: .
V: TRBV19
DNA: TGTGCCAGTAGTATCACCACCAACAATCGAGGACACAAAAAGATATCCTACGAGCAGTACTTC
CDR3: CASSITTNNRGHKKISYEQYF

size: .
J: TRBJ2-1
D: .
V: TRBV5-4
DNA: TGTGCCAGCAGCTTACTCCGCGAAACCTACAATGAGCAGTTCTTC
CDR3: CASSLLRETYNEQFF

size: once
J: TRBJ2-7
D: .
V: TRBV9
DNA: TGTGCCAGCAGCGTAGGTGTCGGGGCGTACGAGCAGTACTTC
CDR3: CASSVGVGAYEQYF

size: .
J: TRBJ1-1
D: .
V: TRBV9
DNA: TGTGCCAGCAGCCCTGGGGGCAGTTGGGGAGAAGCTTTCTTT
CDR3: CASSPGGSWGEAFF

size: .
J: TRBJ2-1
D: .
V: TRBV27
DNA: TGTGCCAGCAGTTTATATAATGAGCAGTTCTTC
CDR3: CASSLYNEQFF

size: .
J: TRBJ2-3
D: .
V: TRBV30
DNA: TGTGCCTGGAGTGTAGGCGGACTATACACAGATACGCAGTATTTT
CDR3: CAWSVGGLYTDTQYF

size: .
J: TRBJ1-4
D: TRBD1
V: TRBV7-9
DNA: TGTGCCAGCAGTAACCGACAGGGGCGTAATGAAAAACTGTTTTTT
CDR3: CASSNRQGRNEKLFF

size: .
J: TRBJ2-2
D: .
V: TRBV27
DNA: TGTGCCAGCAGTTTCTACAGGGGGGAGCTGTTTTTT
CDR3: CASSFYRGELFF